Described below is a single T cell receptor (beta chain) sequence and its context. Its antigen is undetermined. TCRdb reanalysed the reads using MiXCR and keeps one entry per CDR3 protein. The sample has 310,000 or so distinct CDR3 sequences, around 25% seen once. This record comes from a study of T cell repertoires in cytomegalovirus infection. Background on the study: As its CMV epitopes, the study selected recently identified HLA-C-restricted and well-studied HLA-B-restricted targets.

Germline-derived CDR1 and CDR2 are DFQATT and SNEGSKA (reference sequence). The CDR3 has 15 residues. Trimming at V came to 6 bases and at J to 8 bases, leaving 9 bases not matched to a gene. The sequencing used cultured PBMCs, collected from culture after CMV antigen stimulation. The receptor's source is a human donor in good health (CMV status not recorded). Some clones in this sample may be carry-over from other donors' samples. The J gene is TRBJ2-4, the V gene TRBV20-1; 14 bases match TRBD2. The DNA for the CDR3 is TGCAGTGCCTTGGGACTAGCGGGAGTCGGAGACATTCAGTACTTC. This codes for CSALGLAGVGDIQYF.